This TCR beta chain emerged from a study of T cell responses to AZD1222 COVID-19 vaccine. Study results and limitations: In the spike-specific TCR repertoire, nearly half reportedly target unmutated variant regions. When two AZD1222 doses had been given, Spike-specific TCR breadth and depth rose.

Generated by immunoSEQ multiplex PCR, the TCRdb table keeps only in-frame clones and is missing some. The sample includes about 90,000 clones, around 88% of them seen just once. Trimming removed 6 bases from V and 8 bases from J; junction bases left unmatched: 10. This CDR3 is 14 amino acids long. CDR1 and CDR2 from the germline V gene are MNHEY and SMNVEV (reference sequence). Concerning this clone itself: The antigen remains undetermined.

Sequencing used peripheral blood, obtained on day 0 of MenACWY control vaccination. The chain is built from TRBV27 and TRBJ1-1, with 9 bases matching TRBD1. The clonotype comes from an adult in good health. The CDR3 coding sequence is TGTGCCAGCAGCGTTCTAGGGACAGGGAGCGAAGCTTTCTTT. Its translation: CASSVLGTGSEAFF.